One sample yielded the 5 T cell receptor beta chains listed below, sequenced in a study of monozygotic twins with inflammatory bowel disease. Using the 5' RACE reads, TCRdb records one entry per CDR3 protein without DNA. The table for this sample gives 330,000 or so distinct CDR3 sequences. Source material: blood. These receptors were taken from a human donor with ulcerative colitis or Crohn's disease, or a healthy co-twin of an affected twin (not recorded which).

Here the CDR3 reads CASSPVRDWGNEQFF. The J gene is TRBJ2-1, the V gene TRBV5-1; the D call of TRBD1 rests on TCRdb alone, since no DNA is present to check it. The germline V gene has CDR1 SGHRS and CDR2 YFSETQ. The CDR3 consists of 15 residues.

The rearrangement uses TRBV6-2 or TRBV6-3 and TRBJ1-5; TCRdb lists TRBD1, though no DNA is available to test this call. The CDR3 length is 13 residues. The germline V gene has CDR1 MNHEY and CDR2 SVGEGT. This CDR3 reads CASKSQGNQPQHF.

The chain links TRBV7-2 to TRBJ1-6. This CDR3 region has 14 residues. The germline gives CDR1 SGHTA, CDR2 FQGNSA. The CDR3 loop is CASSLSGGSSPLHF.

The chain carries TRBV7-9 and TRBJ2-7; TCRdb calls TRBD2, which cannot be checked without DNA. The CDR3 length is 14 residues. The V gene's germline CDR1 is SEHNR and CDR2 FQNEAQ (reference sequence). The CDR3 sequence is CASSLVASPGEQYF. The full variable domain, with the rest looked up from reference TRBV7-9 and TRBJ2-7, is DTGVSQNPRHKITKRGQNVTFRCDPISEHNRLYWYRQTLGQGPEFLTYFQNEAQLEKSRLLSDRFSAERPKGSFSTLEIQRTEQGDSAMYLCASSLVASPGEQYFGPGTRLTVT.

The V call is TRBV12-3 or TRBV12-4, the J call TRBJ2-1; no DNA is available, so the TRBD2 call from TCRdb remains unchecked. The CDR3 length is 16 residues. CDR3 residues: CASSLGAGGIYNEQFF.